These T cell receptor beta chains were read from a single sample in a study of Ad26.COV2.S vaccination and SARS-CoV-2 variants. Using immunoSEQ multiplex PCR, the repertoire was profiled, and TCRdb retains in-frame clones only, with some absent. Of 350,000 to 600,000 clones listed, 80% to 90% are singletons. The sequenced sample was peripheral blood, obtained in a trial of Ad26.COV2.S vaccine versus placebo. These receptors were obtained from a person between 18 and 60 years old who received the Ad26.COV2.S COVID-19 vaccine or a placebo. CDR3s include the opening cysteine and the closing phenylalanine or tryptophan. A D gene is named only where the DNA matches it firmly. Not every row has a clone size; where given, it reads once, few, many or a size class.

v_gene	abundance	d_gene	j_gene	CDR3nt	CDR3aa
TRBV4-1	NA	TRBD1	TRBJ1-2	TGCGCCAGCAGCCAAGTTAACGGGGACAGACAATATGGCTACACCTTC	CASSQVNGDRQYGYTF
TRBV27	NA	NA	TRBJ2-3	TGTGCCAGCAGTCATATGCGTGGCATAACCCGCACAGATACGCAGTATTTT	CASSHMRGITRTDTQYF
TRBV11-1	NA	NA	TRBJ2-7	TGTGCCAGCAGTCCTAACAGGGACTCCTACGAGCAGTACTTC	CASSPNRDSYEQYF
TRBV6-2/TRBV6-3	once	NA	TRBJ1-2	TGTGCCAGCAGTTACCCTGGAGTTGGCTACACCTTC	CASSYPGVGYTF
TRBV6-2/TRBV6-3	NA	NA	TRBJ1-3	TGTGCCAGCAGTTTCGCGGGAAACACCATATATTTT	CASSFAGNTIYF
TRBV6-5	NA	NA	TRBJ2-1	TGTGCCAGCAGGGCCGAAGGTCAGTTCTTC	CASRAEGQFF
TRBV3-1/TRBV3-2	NA	TRBD2	TRBJ2-1	TGTGCCAGCAGCCAAGAGGGGACTAGCGGGAGGAATGAGCAGTTCTTC	CASSQEGTSGRNEQFF
TRBV15	NA	NA	TRBJ2-1	TGTGCCACCAGCAGAGTTGGAGGGGCCGGGGACGATGAGCAGTTCTTC	CATSRVGGAGDDEQFF
TRBV6-2/TRBV6-3	NA	TRBD1	TRBJ2-6	TGTGCCAGCAGTGACAGGGTGTCTGGGGCCAACGTCCTGACTTTC	CASSDRVSGANVLTF
TRBV6-5	NA	NA	TRBJ1-1	TGTGCCAGCAGTTCTAGCCCCCCGGGGAACACTGAAGCTTTCTTT	CASSSSPPGNTEAFF
TRBV30	NA	TRBD1	TRBJ2-1	TGTGCCTGGATGGGGGTGGGACAGGTGTACAATGAGCAGTTCTTC	CAWMGVGQVYNEQFF
TRBV3-1/TRBV3-2	NA	TRBD2	TRBJ2-1	TGTGCCAGCAGCCAACCCGGGGGACTAGCGGGGGAGTCATACAATGAGCAGTTCTTC	CASSQPGGLAGESYNEQFF
TRBV5-1	NA	TRBD2	TRBJ2-1	TGCGCCAGCAGGACTAGCGGGAGGCCGGACGGTGAGCAGTTCTTC	CASRTSGRPDGEQFF
TRBV3-1/TRBV3-2	NA	NA	TRBJ1-2	TGTGCCAGCAGCCAAGCCGGTCGAAACTATGGCTACACCTTC	CASSQAGRNYGYTF
TRBV7-9	NA	TRBD1	TRBJ1-6	TGTGCCAGCAGCCCCGGGGACAGGGGAAATAATTCACCCCTCCACTTT	CASSPGDRGNNSPLHF
TRBV5-4	NA	TRBD1	TRBJ2-3	TGTGCCAGCAGATTCGGCGGACAGGGGAACACAGATACGCAGTATTTT	CASRFGGQGNTDTQYF
TRBV5-1	NA	NA	TRBJ1-3	TGCGCCAGCAGGGGGGGGCCGTCTGGAAACACCATATATTTT	CASRGGPSGNTIYF
TRBV5-1	NA	NA	TRBJ2-2	TGCGCCAGCAGCCCACGGGACTCCGGGGAGCTGTTTTTT	CASSPRDSGELFF
TRBV21-1	NA	NA	TRBJ2-7	TGTGCCAGCAGGACGACTTACGGGGTCGGCTCCTACGAGCAGTACTTC	CASRTTYGVGSYEQYF
TRBV11-3	NA	NA	TRBJ2-7	TGTGCCAGCAGCTCTGAAACTACCTACGAGCAGTACTTC	CASSSETTYEQYF
TRBV4-1	once	TRBD1	TRBJ1-1	TGCGCCAGCAGCCAAGAGCTTGGGACAGGAATCGCTGAAGCTTTCTTT	CASSQELGTGIAEAFF
TRBV7-8	NA	TRBD2	TRBJ2-1	TGTGCCAGCAGCTTAGGGTCCGGGAGGGGTTACAATGAGCAGTTCTTC	CASSLGSGRGYNEQFF
TRBV6-5	NA	TRBD2	TRBJ2-3	TGTGCCAGCAGTTACCTTGCGGGGGGCACAGATACGCAGTATTTT	CASSYLAGGTDTQYF
TRBV7-2	NA	TRBD2	TRBJ2-7	TGTGCCAGCAGCCGTCGGACAGGGACTAGCGGGAGCTACGAGCAGTACTTC	CASSRRTGTSGSYEQYF
TRBV6-5	NA	NA	TRBJ1-1	TGTGCCAGCAGTTACCTTCCTCAACTGAACACTGAAGCTTTCTTT	CASSYLPQLNTEAFF
TRBV7-9	NA	TRBD2	TRBJ2-1	TGTGCCAGCAGCTGGTCAGAGCGGGGCCAGGGCGGTGAGCAGTTCTTC	CASSWSERGQGGEQFF
TRBV7-9	NA	NA	TRBJ2-2	TGTGCCAGCAGCCCCAGGAGATATAACACCGGGGAGCTGTTTTTT	CASSPRRYNTGELFF
TRBV3-1/TRBV3-2	NA	NA	TRBJ1-1	TGTGCCAGCAGCCAAGGTTGGGGAGTAGGAGCTTTCTTT	CASSQGWGVGAFF
TRBV19	NA	NA	TRBJ1-3	TGTGCCAGTAGTATAGTGCCCCCCGACACCATATATTTT	CASSIVPPDTIYF
TRBV5-1	NA	NA	TRBJ2-5	TGCGCCAGCAGCCCCGGACAGAGCGGGGAGACCCAGTACTTC	CASSPGQSGETQYF
TRBV9	NA	TRBD1	TRBJ2-7	TGTGCCAGCAGCACCGGGACAGGGGTCTACGAGCAGTACTTC	CASSTGTGVYEQYF
TRBV3-1/TRBV3-2	NA	NA	TRBJ2-7	TGTGCCAGCAGCCAAGGCACTGAGTGGCGGGACGAGCAGTACTTC	CASSQGTEWRDEQYF
TRBV7-9	NA	TRBD1	TRBJ1-4	TGTGCCAGCAGCCCCCAGGACAGGGGTAATGAAAAACTGTTTTTT	CASSPQDRGNEKLFF
TRBV28	NA	TRBD2	TRBJ2-1	TGTGCCAGCAGTTTATTTCCCCGACTAGCGGGAGTTGTTAATGAGCAGTTCTTC	CASSLFPRLAGVVNEQFF
TRBV5-1	once	NA	TRBJ2-7	TGCGCCAGCAGCTCGGACATGCTAGGTGAGCAGTACTTC	CASSSDMLGEQYF
TRBV10-2	once	TRBD2	TRBJ2-7	TGCGCCAGCAAGGATAGCGGGAGATCCGAGCAGTACTTC	CASKDSGRSEQYF
TRBV7-2	NA	NA	TRBJ2-1	TGTGCCAGCAGCCCCCGACCCGGGATTCAGCAGTTCTTC	CASSPRPGIQQFF
TRBV27	NA	NA	TRBJ2-2	TGTGCCAGCACCCTAAGTCGGGATCCCGGGGAGCTGTTTTTT	CASTLSRDPGELFF
TRBV20-1	NA	NA	TRBJ2-1	TGCAGTGCTACAGTTTTCAATGAGCAGTTCTTC	CSATVFNEQFF
TRBV9	NA	TRBD2	TRBJ2-2	TGTGCCAGCAGCGAGGGACTAGCGGGAGGGAGGTTTGGGAACACCGGGGAGCTGTTTTTT	CASSEGLAGGRFGNTGELFF
TRBV14	NA	TRBD1	TRBJ1-2	TGTGCCAGCAGCCAATACTACGGGACAGGGAGGCTTAACTATGGCTACACCTTC	CASSQYYGTGRLNYGYTF
TRBV5-1	NA	TRBD1	TRBJ2-1	TGCGCCAGCATCGGGGGACAGGGGTCCTACAATGAGCAGTTCTTC	CASIGGQGSYNEQFF